The rows below give T cell receptor beta chains drawn from one sample of a study of T-cell reconstitution after alpha-beta-depleted transplantation in children. TCRdb re-derived calls from the PCR reads in MiXCR, one entry per CDR3 protein. Of hundreds of thousands of distinct CDR3 sequences detected, around 13% appear once; the ten largest clones hold 0.79%. Sequenced here: PBMCs, sampled before TCRalphabeta/CD19-depleted stem cell transplant. These receptors originate from a girl aged 2-15 years with congenital amegakaryocytic thrombocytopenia, due to receive a stem cell transplant. Both conserved end residues are part of each CDR3. A D gene is named only where the DNA matches it firmly. Only part of the rows carry a size: once, few, many, or a class if the clone is expanded.

J gene	D gene	V gene	clone size	CDR3 DNA	CDR3 protein
TRBJ2-1	.	TRBV29-1	.	TGCAGCGTCGGGGGACGGGATACGTACAATGAGCAGTTCTTC	CSVGGRDTYNEQFF
TRBJ1-1	TRBD1	TRBV27	once	TGTGCCAGCAGTTTTGCCGCGAGGGGGCTCGAAGCTTTCTTT	CASSFAARGLEAFF
TRBJ2-3	.	TRBV15	many	TGTGCCACCAGCAGAGATATGTGGGGGAGCACAGATACGCAGTATTTT	CATSRDMWGSTDTQYF
TRBJ1-6	TRBD1	TRBV28	few	TGTGCCAGCAGTTCGGGACAGCCTTATAATTCACCCCTCCACTTT	CASSSGQPYNSPLHF
TRBJ2-1	.	TRBV12-3/TRBV12-4	many	TGTGCCAGCGACGAGAGGGAGCAGACATACAATGAGCAGTTCTTC	CASDEREQTYNEQFF
TRBJ1-2	.	TRBV7-9	.	TGTGCCAGCAGCTTAACGGCCCCCTCGGGTGGCTACACCTTC	CASSLTAPSGGYTF
TRBJ2-3	TRBD2	TRBV7-9	.	TGTGCCAGCGGGCTAGCGGGACCGACAGATACGCAGTATTTT	CASGLAGPTDTQYF
TRBJ2-7	TRBD1	TRBV7-3	.	TGTGCCAGCAGCTCCCAACCGGGACAGGCCTCCTACGAGCAGTACTTC	CASSSQPGQASYEQYF
TRBJ2-7	.	TRBV3-1	.	TGTGCCAGCAGCCAAGATCACGGGGACCGAAGTGGGTACGAGCAGTACTTC	CASSQDHGDRSGYEQYF
TRBJ2-1	TRBD2	TRBV5-1	once	TGCGCCAGCAGCTTGGACAGCGGGAGTTTCTCCTACAATGGGCAGTTCTTC	CASSLDSGSFSYNGQFF
TRBJ2-3	TRBD2	TRBV12-3/TRBV12-4	many	TGTGCCAGCAGGTCCGGACTAGCGGGAGGTGGGGCAGATACGCAGTATTTT	CASRSGLAGGGADTQYF
TRBJ2-2	.	TRBV20-1	many	TGCAGTGCTAGCCCGGGGTTAGGCACCGGGGAGCTGTTTTTT	CSASPGLGTGELFF
TRBJ2-7	.	TRBV29-1	few	TGCAGCGTCGCCGTGGCCGGCTTACCCTACGAGCAGTACTTC	CSVAVAGLPYEQYF
TRBJ2-7	TRBD2	TRBV20-1	many	TGCAGTGCTAGAGAGGGGACTAGCTCCTACGAGCAGTACTTC	CSAREGTSSYEQYF
TRBJ1-1	.	TRBV20-1	many	TGCAGTGCTAGAGATAACAGGAACACTGAAGCTTTCTTT	CSARDNRNTEAFF
TRBJ2-7	.	TRBV5-1	few	TGCGCCAGCAGCCCCGACTGGACGGATTCCTACGAGCAGTACTTC	CASSPDWTDSYEQYF
TRBJ2-1	TRBD2	TRBV5-1	.	TGCGCCAGCAGCCCGGGACTAGGGTATACCAATGAGCAGTTCTTC	CASSPGLGYTNEQFF
TRBJ2-3	.	TRBV7-9	.	TGTGCCAGCTTCCTAAGGGAAGTGGAAGATACGCAGTATTTT	CASFLREVEDTQYF
TRBJ2-1	.	TRBV7-2	.	TGTGCCAGCAGCTTAATGGGGCCGGGCGAGCAGTTCTTC	CASSLMGPGEQFF
TRBJ2-5	.	TRBV2	few	TGTGCCAGCAGTGAAGGGGCTGGCCAAGAGACCCAGTACTTC	CASSEGAGQETQYF
TRBJ2-1	.	TRBV5-1	few	TGCGCCAGCAGCTTGCCCCGTTCCGAGTCCCTGGTTGTGGATGAGCAGTTCTTC	CASSLPRSESLVVDEQFF
TRBJ1-5	.	TRBV6-5	many	TGTGCCAGCAGTTACTCAGGGCCTAATCAGCCCCAGCATTTT	CASSYSGPNQPQHF
TRBJ2-1	.	TRBV12-3/TRBV12-4	few	TGTGCCAGCACAATTAGGGGGTCAATCGGGAAATTGAATGAGCAGTTCTTC	CASTIRGSIGKLNEQFF
TRBJ1-1	.	TRBV5-1	few	TGCGCCAGCAGCTTGGGGCCAGTCGATCAAGCTTTCTTT	CASSLGPVDQAFF